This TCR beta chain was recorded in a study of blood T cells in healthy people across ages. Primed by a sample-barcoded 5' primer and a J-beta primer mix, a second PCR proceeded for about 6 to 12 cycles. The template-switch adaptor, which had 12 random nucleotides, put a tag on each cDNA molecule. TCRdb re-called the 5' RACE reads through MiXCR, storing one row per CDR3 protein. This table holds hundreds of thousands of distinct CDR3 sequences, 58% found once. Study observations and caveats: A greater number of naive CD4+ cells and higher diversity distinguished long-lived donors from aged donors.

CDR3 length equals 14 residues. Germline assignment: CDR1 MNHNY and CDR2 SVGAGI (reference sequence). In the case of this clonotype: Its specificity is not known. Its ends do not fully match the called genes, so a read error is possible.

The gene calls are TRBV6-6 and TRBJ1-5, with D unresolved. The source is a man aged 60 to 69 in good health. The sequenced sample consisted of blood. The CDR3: CASSYPNSNQPQHF. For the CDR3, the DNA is TGTGCCAGCAGTTACCCGAATAGCAACCAGCCCCAGCATTTT.